This T cell receptor beta chain was documented in a study of blood T cell repertoires in COVID-19. The CDR3 is 12 residues long. Germline V lookup: CDR1 SGHNT, CDR2 YENEEA. Trimming shortened V by 2 bases and J by 7 bases, and 5 bases separated the two germline ends. Libraries were prepared by immunoSEQ multiplex PCR; TCRdb keeps only in-frame clonotypes and omits some of them. The sample consists of 390,000 or so clones, roughly 86% of them appearing once. Sequencing was done on a sample of peripheral blood. This chain uses TRBV11-3 with TRBJ2-2, with unresolved D. The sequence came from a woman aged 30 to 39 with COVID-19, enrolled during active disease. The CDR3 region is CASSLRVGELFF. CDR3 coding DNA: TGTGCCAGCAGCTTACGTGTCGGGGAGCTGTTTTTT.